This T cell receptor beta chain emerged from a study of T cell responses to AZD1222 COVID-19 vaccine (dated by TCRdb to about 2021). Broadly, across the study: A total of over 230 trial participants underwent TCR sequencing, of whom 207 received two doses of AZD1222 and around 26 received two doses of the MenACWY control vaccine. Trial participants were enrolled into age subgroups of 18-55, 56-69 and 70-plus years, which contained 148, 28 and 57 TCR-sequenced participants, respectively.

Study-wide findings and limitations: Conclusions about previously exposed vaccinees are limited because only a handful of AZD1222 recipients were SARS-CoV-2 seropositive at baseline. No day 14 peak-response samples were available, so repertoires were characterized only after the peak T cell response. Participants were mostly white British, with more females than males. The authors suggested clonal diversity may have been underestimated. Reportedly, almost half of the unique spike-specific TCRs recognized epitopes lying outside the regions that are mutated in the B.1.351 and B.1.1.7 variants. The vaccine-associated CD4 TCRs covered the entire spike protein, and the dominant responses fell in regions 160-218 and 743-854. A significant rise in spike-specific TCR breadth and depth was observed after two AZD1222 doses relative to day 0 and relative to MenACWY recipients. In the small 56-69-year group, the increase in depth fell short of significance, most likely because of low power.

In this sample, this clone turned up many times. Its antigen specificity is not known. Per-base qualities were not stored, and no clone one base away is much larger. This specimen's time point label, per the study, means: about 28 days (+/-7) after the second vaccine dose. Because spike-specific TCR depth and breadth did not differ between the two schedules, AZD1222 recipients who got a second dose at roughly 4 weeks were pooled with those who got a second dose at roughly 12 weeks. Vaccinee samples came from UK trials COV001 and COV002, including a single-blind randomized controlled phase 2/3 trial of AZD1222 (ChAdOx1 nCoV-19) in healthy adults. Trial participant PBMC samples were collected at day 0 and day 28 after the second dose for TCRbeta chain sequencing. The CDR3 regions of human TCRbeta chains were analyzed by immunosequencing. In the paper's pipeline: TCRs in the repertoires were compared against a reference library of SARS-CoV-2-specific TCRs that had been generated with the MIRA antigen-specificity platform. Breadth was defined as the fraction of unique TCRs that were SARS-CoV-2-associated, and depth was defined as the fraction of total T cells that were SARS-CoV-2-associated. Using the MIRA data, every spike-specific TCR was mapped to the spike region that the TCR reacted to and assigned to either a CD4 or a CD8 class. Log10-transformed breadth and depth values were compared by one-way ANOVA with Sidak's multiple comparisons tests. This is the immuneACCESS table as TCRdb keeps it, with only in-frame sequences that have V and J called. A part of the clones is gone; compared with another copy, unresolved V genes explain less than half, and the rest is unexplained. V, J and clone size derive from that table, while D and trimming were established from the DNA sequence. The sample table lists fewer than 110,000 clones, 80% to 95% of them with a count of one. In total, the top ten clones hold around 8.6% of the sample.

The germline V gene (reference sequence) gives CDR1 as LNHDA and CDR2 as SQIVND. The CDR3 sequence holds 13 residues, the cysteine and phenylalanine included. Just CDR3 DNA is preserved here, 39 bases in frame from base 1. The V end gives up 6 bases and the J end 5 bases, leaving 3 bases in the junction not matched to a gene. The sequences come from peripheral blood, collected 28 days after the second AZD1222 dose. The chain is encoded by TRBV19 joined to TRBJ2-1; TRBD2 agrees with 8 junctional bases. The receptor's source is an adult who received the AZD1222 COVID-19 vaccine. The CDR3 in this case is CASRELADNEQFF. The nucleotide sequence is TGTGCCAGTAGAGAACTAGCGGACAATGAGCAGTTCTTC.